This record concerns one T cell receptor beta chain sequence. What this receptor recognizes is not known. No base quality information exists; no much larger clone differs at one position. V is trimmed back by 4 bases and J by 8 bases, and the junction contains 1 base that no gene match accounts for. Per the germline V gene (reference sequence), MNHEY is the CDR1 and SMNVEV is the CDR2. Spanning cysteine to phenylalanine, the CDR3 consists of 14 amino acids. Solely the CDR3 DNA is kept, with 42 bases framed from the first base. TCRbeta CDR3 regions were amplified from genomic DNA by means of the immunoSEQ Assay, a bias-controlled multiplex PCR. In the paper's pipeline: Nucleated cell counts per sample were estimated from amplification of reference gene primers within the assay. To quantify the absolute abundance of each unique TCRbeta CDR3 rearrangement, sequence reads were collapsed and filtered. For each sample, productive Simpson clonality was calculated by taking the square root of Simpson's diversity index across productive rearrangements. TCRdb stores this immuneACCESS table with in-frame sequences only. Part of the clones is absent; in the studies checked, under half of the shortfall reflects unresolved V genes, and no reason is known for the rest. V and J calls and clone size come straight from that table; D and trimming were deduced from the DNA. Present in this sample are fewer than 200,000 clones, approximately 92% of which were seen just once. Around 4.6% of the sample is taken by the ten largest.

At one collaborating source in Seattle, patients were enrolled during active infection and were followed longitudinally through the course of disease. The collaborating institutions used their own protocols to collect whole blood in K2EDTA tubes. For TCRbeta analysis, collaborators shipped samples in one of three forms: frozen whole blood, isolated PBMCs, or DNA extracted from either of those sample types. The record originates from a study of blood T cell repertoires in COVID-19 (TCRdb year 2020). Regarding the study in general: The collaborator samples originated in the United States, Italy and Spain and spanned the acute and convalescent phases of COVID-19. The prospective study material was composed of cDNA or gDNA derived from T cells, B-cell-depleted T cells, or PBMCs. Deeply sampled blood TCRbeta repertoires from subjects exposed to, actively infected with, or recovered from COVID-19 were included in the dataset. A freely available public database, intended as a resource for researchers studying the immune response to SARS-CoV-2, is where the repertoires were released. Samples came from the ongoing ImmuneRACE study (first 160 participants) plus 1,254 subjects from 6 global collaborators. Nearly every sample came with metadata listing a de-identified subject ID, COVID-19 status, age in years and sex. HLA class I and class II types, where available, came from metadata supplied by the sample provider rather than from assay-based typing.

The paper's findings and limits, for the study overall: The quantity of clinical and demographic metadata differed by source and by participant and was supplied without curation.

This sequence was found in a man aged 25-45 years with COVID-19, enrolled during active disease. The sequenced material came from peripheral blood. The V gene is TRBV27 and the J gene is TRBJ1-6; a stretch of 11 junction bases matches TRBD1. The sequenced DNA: TGTGCCAGCAGTTGGACAGGGGGCTATTCACCCCTCCACTTT. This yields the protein CASSWTGGYSPLHF.